A selection of T cell receptor beta chains follows, all from one sample in a study of STAT5B mutations in CD4+ large granular lymphocyte leukemia. Using immunoSEQ multiplex PCR, the repertoire was profiled, and TCRdb retains in-frame clones only, with some absent. The table shows 6,200 or so clones, with around 74% occurring only once. Sequencing was done on a sample of PBMCs. The receptors derive from a woman aged 70-85 years with CD4+ T-cell large granular lymphocyte leukemia. Each CDR3 is given with its conserved first and last residue. A D gene is named only where the DNA matches it firmly. Clone size is shown for a subset of rows, as once, few, many or a class of expanded clone.

.	TRBV28	TRBJ1-4	15	.	TGTGCCAGCACCTCGGGGGCTGGGGTTCAGGAAAAACTGTTTTTT	CASTSGAGVQEKLFF
once	TRBV7-8	TRBJ1-4	15	TRBD1	TGTGCCAGCAGCTTAAGGACAGGGGAGGAGGAAAAACTGTTTTTT	CASSLRTGEEEKLFF
once	TRBV6-1	TRBJ2-7	14	.	TGTGCCAGTTTTTCCGGGACAACCACCTACGAGCAGTACTTC	CASFSGTTTYEQYF
.	TRBV30	TRBJ2-2	14	.	TGTGCCTGGGCTAGGACCAAAAACACCGGGGAGCTGTTTTTT	CAWARTKNTGELFF
once	TRBV9	TRBJ2-1	16	TRBD2	TGTGCCAGCAGCGTGGGCGGGGGAGGTTCCTACAATGAGCAGTTCTTC	CASSVGGGGSYNEQFF
.	TRBV7-6	TRBJ2-7	15	.	TGTGCCAGCAGCTTAGATCGGGGTTTCTCCTACGAGCAGTACTTC	CASSLDRGFSYEQYF
.	TRBV5-6	TRBJ2-4	15	.	TGTGCCAGCAGCTTGGGACAGTTAGCCAAAAACATTCAGTACTTC	CASSLGQLAKNIQYF
once	TRBV19	TRBJ2-1	16	TRBD2	TGTGCCAGTAGTATCCTGCGGGGGGCCGGCTACAATGAGCAGTTCTTC	CASSILRGAGYNEQFF
few	TRBV10-2	TRBJ1-1	18	.	TGCGCCAGCAGCAAGGGCCCGGGTCTCTATCCCCAGGGTAATGAAGCTTTCTTT	CASSKGPGLYPQGNEAFF
.	TRBV28	TRBJ2-2	16	TRBD1	TGTGCCAGCAGTTCCTGGACAGGGCATTACACCGGGGAGCTGTTTTTT	CASSSWTGHYTGELFF